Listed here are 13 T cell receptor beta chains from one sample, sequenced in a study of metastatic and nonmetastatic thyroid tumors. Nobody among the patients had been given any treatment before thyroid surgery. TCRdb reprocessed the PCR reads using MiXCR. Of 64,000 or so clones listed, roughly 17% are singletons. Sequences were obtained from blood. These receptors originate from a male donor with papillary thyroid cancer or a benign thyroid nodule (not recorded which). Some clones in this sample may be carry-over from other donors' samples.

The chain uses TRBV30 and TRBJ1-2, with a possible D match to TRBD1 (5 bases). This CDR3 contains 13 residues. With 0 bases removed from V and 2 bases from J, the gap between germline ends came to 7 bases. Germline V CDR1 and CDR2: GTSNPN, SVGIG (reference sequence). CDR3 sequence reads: CAWSVSGNYGYTF. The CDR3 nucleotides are TGTGCCTGGAGTGTATCAGGGAACTATGGCTACACCTTC.

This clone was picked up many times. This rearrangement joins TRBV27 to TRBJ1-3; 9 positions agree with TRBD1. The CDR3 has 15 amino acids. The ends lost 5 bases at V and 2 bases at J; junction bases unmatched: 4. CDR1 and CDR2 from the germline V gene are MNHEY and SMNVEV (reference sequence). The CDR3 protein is CASSRGQGTGNTIYF. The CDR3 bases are TGTGCCAGCAGTCGGGGACAGGGTACTGGAAACACCATATATTTT.

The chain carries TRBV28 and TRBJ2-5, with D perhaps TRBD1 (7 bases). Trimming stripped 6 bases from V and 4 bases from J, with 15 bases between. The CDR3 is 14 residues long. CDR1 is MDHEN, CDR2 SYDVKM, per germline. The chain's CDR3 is CASRLSGGGETQYF. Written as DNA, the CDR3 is TGTGCCAGCAGACTATCAGGGGGAGGAGAGACCCAGTACTTC.

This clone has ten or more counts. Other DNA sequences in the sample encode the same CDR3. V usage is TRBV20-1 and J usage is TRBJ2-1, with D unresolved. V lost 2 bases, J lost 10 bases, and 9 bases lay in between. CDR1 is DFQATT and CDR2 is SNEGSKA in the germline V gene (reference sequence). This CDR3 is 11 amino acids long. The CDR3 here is CSARSAAEQFF. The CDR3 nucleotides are TGCAGTGCTAGATCGGCCGCCGAGCAGTTCTTC.

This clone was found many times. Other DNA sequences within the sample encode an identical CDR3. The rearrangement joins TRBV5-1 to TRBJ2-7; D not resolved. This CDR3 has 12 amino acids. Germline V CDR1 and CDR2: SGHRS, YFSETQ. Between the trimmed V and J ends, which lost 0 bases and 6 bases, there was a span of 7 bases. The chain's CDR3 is CASSLEIGEQYF. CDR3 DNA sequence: TGCGCCAGCAGCTTGGAGATTGGCGAGCAGTACTTC.

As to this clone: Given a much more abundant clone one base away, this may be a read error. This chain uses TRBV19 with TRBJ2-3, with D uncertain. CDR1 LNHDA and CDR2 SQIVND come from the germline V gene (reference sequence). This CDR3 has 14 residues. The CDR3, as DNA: TGTGCCAGTAGTAACGACGGTAGCACATATACGCAGTATTTT. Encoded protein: CASSNDGSTYTQYF.

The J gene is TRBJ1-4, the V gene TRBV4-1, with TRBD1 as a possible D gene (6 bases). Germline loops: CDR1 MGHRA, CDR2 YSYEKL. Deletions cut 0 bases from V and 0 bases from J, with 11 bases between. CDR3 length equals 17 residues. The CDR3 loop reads CASSQDPDSATNEKLFF. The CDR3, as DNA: TGCGCCAGCAGCCAAGATCCGGACAGTGCAACTAATGAAAAACTGTTTTTT.

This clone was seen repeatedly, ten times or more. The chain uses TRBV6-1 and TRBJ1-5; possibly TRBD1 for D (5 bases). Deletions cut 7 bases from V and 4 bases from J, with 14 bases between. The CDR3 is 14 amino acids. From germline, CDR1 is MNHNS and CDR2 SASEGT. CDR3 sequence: CASITGTQNQPQHF. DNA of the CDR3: TGTGCCAGCATCACCGGGACCCAGAATCAGCCCCAGCATTTT.

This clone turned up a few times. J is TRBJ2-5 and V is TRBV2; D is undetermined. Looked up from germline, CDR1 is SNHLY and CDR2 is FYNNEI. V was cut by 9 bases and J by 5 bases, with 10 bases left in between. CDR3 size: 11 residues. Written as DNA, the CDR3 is TGTGCCAGACGGAAGGAGGAGACCCAGTACTTC. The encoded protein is CARRKEETQYF.

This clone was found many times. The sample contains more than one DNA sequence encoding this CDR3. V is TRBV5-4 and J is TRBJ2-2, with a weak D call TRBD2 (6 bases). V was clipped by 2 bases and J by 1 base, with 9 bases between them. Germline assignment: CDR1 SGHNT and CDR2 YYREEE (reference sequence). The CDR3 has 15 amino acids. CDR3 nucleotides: TGTGCCAGCAGCTTAACGGGGGTGAACACCGGGGAGCTGTTTTTT. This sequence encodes CASSLTGVNTGELFF.

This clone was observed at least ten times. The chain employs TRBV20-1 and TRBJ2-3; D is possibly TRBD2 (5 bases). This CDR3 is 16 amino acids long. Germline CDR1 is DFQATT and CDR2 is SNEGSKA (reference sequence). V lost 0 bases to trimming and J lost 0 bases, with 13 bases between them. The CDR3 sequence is CSARDLRETSTDTQYF. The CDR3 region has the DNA TGCAGTGCTAGAGATCTGAGGGAGACTAGCACAGATACGCAGTATTTT.

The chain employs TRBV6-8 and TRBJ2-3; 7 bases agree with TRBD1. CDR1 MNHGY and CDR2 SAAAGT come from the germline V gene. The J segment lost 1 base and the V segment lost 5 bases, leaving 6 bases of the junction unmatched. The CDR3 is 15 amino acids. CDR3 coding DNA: TGTGCCAGCAGTCAGGACGGGACAGGCACAGATACGCAGTATTTT. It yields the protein CASSQDGTGTDTQYF.

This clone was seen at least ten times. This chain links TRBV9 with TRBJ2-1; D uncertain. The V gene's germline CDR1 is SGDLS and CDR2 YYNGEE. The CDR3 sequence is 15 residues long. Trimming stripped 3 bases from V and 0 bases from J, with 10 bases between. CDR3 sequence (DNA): TGTGCCAGCAGCGCCCCGAGTCGCTCCTACAATGAGCAGTTCTTC. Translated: CASSAPSRSYNEQFF.